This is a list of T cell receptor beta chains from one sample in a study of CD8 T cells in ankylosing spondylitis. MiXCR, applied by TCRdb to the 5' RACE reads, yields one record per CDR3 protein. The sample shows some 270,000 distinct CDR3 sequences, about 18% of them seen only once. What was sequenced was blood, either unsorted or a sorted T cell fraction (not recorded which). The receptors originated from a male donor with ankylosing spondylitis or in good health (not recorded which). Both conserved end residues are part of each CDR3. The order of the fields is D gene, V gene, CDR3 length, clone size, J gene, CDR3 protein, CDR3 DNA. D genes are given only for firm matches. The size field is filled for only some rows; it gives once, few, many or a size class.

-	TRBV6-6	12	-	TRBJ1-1	CASSLTGAEAFF	TGTGCCAGCAGCCTCACAGGAGCTGAAGCTTTCTTT
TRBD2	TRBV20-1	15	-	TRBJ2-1	CSARGTGTSHNEQFF	TGCAGTGCTAGGGGAACCGGGACTAGCCACAATGAGCAGTTCTTC
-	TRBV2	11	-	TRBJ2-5	CASWDGETQYF	TGTGCCAGCTGGGACGGGGAGACCCAGTACTTC
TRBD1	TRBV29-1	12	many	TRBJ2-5	CSVETGIETQYF	TGCAGCGTTGAGACAGGGATAGAGACCCAGTACTTC
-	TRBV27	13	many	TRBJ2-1	CASSLSGFDEQFF	TGTGCCAGCAGTTTATCAGGGTTCGATGAGCAGTTCTTC
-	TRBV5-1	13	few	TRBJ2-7	CASSAPDSYEQYF	TGCGCCAGCAGCGCCCCGGACAGCTACGAGCAGTACTTC
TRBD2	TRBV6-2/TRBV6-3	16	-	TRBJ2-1	CASTGTSGSLGNEQFF	TGTGCCTCAACCGGGACTAGCGGGAGTTTGGGCAATGAGCAGTTCTTC
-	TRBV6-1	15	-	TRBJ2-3	CASSEFGGSTDTQYF	TGTGCCAGCAGTGAATTCGGCGGGAGCACAGATACGCAGTATTTT
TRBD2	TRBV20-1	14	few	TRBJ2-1	CSAARPAGDNEQFF	TGCAGTGCTGCGCGCCCGGCGGGAGACAATGAGCAGTTCTTC
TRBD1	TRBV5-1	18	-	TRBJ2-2	CASSPSLRTGRNTGELFF	TGCGCCAGCAGCCCATCACTTCGGACAGGGCGGAACACCGGGGAGCTGTTTTTT
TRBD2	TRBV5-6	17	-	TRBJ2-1	CASSPPMGLAGDNEQFF	TGTGCCAGCAGCCCCCCCATGGGACTAGCGGGAGACAATGAGCAGTTCTTC
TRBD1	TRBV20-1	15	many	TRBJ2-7	CSAHTGTGVPYEQYF	TGCAGTGCACACACCGGGACAGGGGTGCCCTACGAGCAGTACTTC
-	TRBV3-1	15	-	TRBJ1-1	CASSPRGGRVAEAFF	TGTGCCAGCAGCCCCCGGGGAGGCCGAGTCGCTGAAGCTTTCTTT
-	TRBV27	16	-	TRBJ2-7	CASSLRAVEVGYEQYF	TGTGCCAGCAGTTTAAGGGCGGTCGAGGTGGGGTACGAGCAGTACTTC
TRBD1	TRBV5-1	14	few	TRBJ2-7	CASSFEGQPYEQYF	TGCGCCAGCAGCTTTGAGGGACAGCCCTACGAGCAGTACTTC
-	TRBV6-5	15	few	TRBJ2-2	CASSYSGQGTGELFF	TGTGCCAGCAGTTACTCCGGTCAAGGGACCGGGGAGCTGTTTTTT
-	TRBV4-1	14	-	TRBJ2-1	CASSPGSLAGEQFF	TGCGCCAGCAGCCCAGGGTCTCTAGCAGGCGAGCAGTTCTTC
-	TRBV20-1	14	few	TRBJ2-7	CSARDLTDTYEQYF	TGCAGTGCTAGAGATCTTACAGATACCTACGAGCAGTACTTC
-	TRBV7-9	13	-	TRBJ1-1	CASTPIGYTEAFF	TGTGCCAGCACCCCTATTGGGTACACTGAAGCTTTCTTT
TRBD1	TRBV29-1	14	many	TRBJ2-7	CSVEDRDRGYEQYF	TGCAGCGTTGAAGATCGGGACAGGGGCTACGAGCAGTACTTC
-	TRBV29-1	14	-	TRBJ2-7	CSGGRTTPTYEQYF	TGCAGCGGGGGAAGGACGACGCCGACCTACGAGCAGTACTTC
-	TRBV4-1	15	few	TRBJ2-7	CASSQENRASYEQYF	TGCGCCAGCAGCCAAGAAAATCGGGCCTCCTACGAGCAGTACTTC
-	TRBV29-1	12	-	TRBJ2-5	CSVEGDLETQYF	TGCAGCGTTGAAGGGGATTTGGAGACCCAGTACTTC
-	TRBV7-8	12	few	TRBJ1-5	CASSLPLQPQHF	TGTGCCAGCAGCTTACCCCTTCAGCCCCAGCATTTT
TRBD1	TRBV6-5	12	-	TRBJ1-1	CASRDRATEAFF	TGTGCCAGCAGGGACAGGGCCACTGAAGCTTTCTTT
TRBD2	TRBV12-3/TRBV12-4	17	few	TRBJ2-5	CASSSGLAGGLPETQYF	TGTGCCAGCAGTTCCGGACTAGCGGGAGGGCTCCCAGAGACCCAGTACTTC
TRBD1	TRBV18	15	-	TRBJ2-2	CASSPGDRNTGELFF	TGTGCCAGCTCACCAGGGGACAGAAACACCGGGGAGCTGTTTTTT
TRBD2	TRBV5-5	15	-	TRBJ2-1	CASSFGAGVGNEQFF	TGTGCCAGCAGCTTTGGGGCGGGAGTTGGCAATGAGCAGTTCTTC
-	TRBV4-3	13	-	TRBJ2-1	CASSLDREGEQFF	TGCGCCAGCAGCCTGGACAGGGAGGGTGAGCAGTTCTTC